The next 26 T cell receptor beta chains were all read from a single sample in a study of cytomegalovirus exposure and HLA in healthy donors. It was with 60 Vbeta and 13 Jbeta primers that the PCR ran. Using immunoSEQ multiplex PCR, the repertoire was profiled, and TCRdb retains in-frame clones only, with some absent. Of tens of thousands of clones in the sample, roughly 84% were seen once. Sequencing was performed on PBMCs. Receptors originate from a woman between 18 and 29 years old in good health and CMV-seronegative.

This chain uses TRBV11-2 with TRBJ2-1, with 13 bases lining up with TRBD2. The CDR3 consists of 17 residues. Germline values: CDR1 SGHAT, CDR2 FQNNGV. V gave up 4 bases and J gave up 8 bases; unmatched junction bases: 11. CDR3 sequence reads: CASSSLLLAGGIHEQFF. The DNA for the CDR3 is TGTGCCAGCAGCTCTCTTTTACTAGCGGGGGGGATCCATGAGCAGTTCTTC.

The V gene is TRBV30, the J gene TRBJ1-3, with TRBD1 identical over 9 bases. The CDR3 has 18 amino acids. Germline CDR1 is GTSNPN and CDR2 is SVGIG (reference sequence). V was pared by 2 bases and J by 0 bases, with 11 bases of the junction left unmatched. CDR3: CAWSRGTGIRSSGNTIYF. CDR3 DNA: TGTGCCTGGAGTAGGGGGACAGGGATCCGGAGCTCTGGAAACACCATATATTTT.

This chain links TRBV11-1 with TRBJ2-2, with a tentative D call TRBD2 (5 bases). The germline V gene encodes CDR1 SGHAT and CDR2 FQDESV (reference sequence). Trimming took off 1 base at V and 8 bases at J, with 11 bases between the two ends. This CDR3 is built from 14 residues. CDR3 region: CASSLGSRTGELFF. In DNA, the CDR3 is TGTGCCAGCAGCTTAGGCTCGAGGACTGGGGAGCTGTTTTTT.

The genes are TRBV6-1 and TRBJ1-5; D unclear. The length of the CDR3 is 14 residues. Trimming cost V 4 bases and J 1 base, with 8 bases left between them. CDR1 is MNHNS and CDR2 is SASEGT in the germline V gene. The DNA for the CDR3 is TGTGCCAGCAGTGGAGACATCAGCAATCAGCCCCAGCATTTT. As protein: CASSGDISNQPQHF.

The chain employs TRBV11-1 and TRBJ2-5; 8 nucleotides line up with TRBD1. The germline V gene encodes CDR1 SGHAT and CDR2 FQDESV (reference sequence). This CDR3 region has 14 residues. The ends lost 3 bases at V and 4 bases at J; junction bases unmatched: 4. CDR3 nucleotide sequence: TGTGCCAGCAGCTTGTGGACAGGGACAGAGACCCAGTACTTC. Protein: CASSLWTGTETQYF.

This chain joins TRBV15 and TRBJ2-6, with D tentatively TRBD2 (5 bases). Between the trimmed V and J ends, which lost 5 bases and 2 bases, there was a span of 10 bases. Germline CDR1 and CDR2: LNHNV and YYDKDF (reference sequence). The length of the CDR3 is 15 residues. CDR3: CATSPPGTGANVLTF. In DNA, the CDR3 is TGTGCCACCAGCCCTCCCGGGACTGGGGCCAACGTCCTGACTTTC.

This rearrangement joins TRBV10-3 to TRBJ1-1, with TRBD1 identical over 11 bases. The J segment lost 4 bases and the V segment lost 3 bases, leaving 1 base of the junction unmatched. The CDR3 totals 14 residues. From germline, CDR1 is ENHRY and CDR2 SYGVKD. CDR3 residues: CAISEGTGGTEAFF. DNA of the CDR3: TGTGCCATCAGTGAAGGGACAGGGGGCACTGAAGCTTTCTTT.

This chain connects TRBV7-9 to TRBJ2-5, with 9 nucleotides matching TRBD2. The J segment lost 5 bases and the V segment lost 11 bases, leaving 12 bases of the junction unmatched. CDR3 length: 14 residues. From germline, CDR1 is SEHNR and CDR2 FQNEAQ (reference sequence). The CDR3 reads CAAGGDSLRETQYF. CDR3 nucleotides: TGTGCCGCGGGGGGGGACTCCCTGCGGGAGACCCAGTACTTC.

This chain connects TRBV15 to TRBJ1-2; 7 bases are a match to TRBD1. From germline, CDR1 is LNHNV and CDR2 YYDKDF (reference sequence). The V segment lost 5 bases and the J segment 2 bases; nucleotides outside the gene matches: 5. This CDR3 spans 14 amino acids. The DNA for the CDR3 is TGTGCCACCAGCCCTAGGACAGGAAACTATGGCTACACCTTC. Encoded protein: CATSPRTGNYGYTF.

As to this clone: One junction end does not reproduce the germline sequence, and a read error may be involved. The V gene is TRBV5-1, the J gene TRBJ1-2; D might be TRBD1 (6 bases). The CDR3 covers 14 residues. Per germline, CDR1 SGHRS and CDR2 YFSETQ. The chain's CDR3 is CASSRNTGPYGYPF. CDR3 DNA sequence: TGCGCCAGCAGCAGGAACACAGGGCCCTATGGCTACCCCTTC.

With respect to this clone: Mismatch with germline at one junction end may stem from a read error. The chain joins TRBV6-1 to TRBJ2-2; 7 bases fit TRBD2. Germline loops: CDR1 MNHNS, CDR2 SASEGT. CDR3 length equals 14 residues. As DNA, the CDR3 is TGTGCCAGCAACCGGGCTCTCGGCGGCGGGGGGCTGTTTTTT. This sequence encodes CASNRALGGGGLFF.

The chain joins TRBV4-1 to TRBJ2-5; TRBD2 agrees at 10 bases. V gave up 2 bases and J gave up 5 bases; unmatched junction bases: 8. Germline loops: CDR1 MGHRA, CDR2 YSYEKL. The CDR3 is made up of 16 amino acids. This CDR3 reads CASSQSTSGNFETQYF. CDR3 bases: TGCGCCAGCAGCCAAAGCACTAGCGGGAATTTTGAGACCCAGTACTTC.

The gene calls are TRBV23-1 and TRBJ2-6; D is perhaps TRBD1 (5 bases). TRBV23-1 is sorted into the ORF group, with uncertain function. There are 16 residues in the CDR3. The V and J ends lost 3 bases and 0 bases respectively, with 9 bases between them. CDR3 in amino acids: CASSHSGHSGANVLTF. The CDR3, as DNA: TGCGCCAGCAGTCACTCAGGACACTCTGGGGCCAACGTCCTGACTTTC.

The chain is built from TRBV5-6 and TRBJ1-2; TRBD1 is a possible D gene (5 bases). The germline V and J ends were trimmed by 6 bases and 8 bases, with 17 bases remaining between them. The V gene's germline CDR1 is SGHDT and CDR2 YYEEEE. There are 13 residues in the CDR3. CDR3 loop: CASTLDQGCGYTF. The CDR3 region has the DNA TGTGCCAGCACCTTAGATCAGGGTTGCGGCTACACCTTC.

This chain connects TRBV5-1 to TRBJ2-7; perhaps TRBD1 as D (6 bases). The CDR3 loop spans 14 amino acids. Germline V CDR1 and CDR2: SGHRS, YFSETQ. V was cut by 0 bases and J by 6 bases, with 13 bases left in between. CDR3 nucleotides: TGCGCCAGCAGCTTGGCAGGTCAGGACAGCGAGCAGTACTTC. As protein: CASSLAGQDSEQYF.

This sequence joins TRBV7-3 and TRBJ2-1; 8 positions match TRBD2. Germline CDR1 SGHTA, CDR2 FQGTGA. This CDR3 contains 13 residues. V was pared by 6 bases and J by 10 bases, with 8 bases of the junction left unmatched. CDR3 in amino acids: CASSPETSGEQFF. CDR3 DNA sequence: TGTGCCAGCAGTCCCGAAACTAGCGGCGAGCAGTTCTTC.

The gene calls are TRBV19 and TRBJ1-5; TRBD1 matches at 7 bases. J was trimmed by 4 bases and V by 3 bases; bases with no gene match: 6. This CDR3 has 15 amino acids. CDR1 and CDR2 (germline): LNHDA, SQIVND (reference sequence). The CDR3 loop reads CASSIQVQGNQPQHF. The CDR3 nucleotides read TGTGCCAGTAGTATCCAAGTACAGGGGAATCAGCCCCAGCATTTT.

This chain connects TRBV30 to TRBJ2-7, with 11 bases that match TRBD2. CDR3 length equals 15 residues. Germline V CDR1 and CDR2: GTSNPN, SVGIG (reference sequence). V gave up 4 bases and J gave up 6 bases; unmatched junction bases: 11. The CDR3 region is CAWTRLAGGPGEQYF. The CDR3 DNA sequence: TGTGCCTGGACTCGGTTAGCGGGAGGGCCGGGCGAGCAGTACTTC.

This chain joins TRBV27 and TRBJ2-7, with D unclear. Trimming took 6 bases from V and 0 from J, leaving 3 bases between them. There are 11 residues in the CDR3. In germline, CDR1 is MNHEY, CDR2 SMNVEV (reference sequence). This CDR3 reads CASRASYEQYF. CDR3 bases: TGTGCCAGCAGGGCCTCCTACGAGCAGTACTTC.

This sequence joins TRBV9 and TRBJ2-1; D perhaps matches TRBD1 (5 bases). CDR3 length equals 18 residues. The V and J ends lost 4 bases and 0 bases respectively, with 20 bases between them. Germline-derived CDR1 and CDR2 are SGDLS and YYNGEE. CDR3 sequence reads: CASSPYGFQGSSYNEQFF. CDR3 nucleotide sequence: TGTGCCAGCAGCCCGTACGGTTTCCAGGGAAGCTCCTACAATGAGCAGTTCTTC.

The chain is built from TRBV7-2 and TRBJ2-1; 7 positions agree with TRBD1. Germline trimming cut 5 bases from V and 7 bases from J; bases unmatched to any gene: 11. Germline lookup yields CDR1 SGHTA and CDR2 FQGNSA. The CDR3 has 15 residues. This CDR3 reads CASSPDRDRHNEQFF. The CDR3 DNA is TGTGCCAGCAGCCCCGACCGGGACAGACATAATGAGCAGTTCTTC. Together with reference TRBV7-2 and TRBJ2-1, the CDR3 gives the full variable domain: GAGVSQSPSNKVTEKGKDVELRCDPISGHTALYWYRQSLGQGLEFLIYFQGNSAPDKSGLPSDRFSAERTGGSVSTLTIQRTQQEDSAVYLCASSPDRDRHNEQFFGPGTRLTVL.

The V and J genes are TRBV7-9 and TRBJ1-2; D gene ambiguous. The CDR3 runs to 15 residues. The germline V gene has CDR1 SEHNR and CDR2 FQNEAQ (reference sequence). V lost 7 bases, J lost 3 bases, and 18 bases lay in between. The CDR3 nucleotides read TGTGCCAGCACCAAGGCGGCAGCGGGTTACTATGGCTACACCTTC. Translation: CASTKAAAGYYGYTF.

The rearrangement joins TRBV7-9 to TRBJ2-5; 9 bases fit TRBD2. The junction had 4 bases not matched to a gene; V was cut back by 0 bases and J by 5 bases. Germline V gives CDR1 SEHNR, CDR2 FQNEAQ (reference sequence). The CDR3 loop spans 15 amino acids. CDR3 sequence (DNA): TGTGCCAGCAGCTTAGCGTTAGCGGGAGTGGAGACCCAGTACTTC. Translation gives CASSLALAGVETQYF.

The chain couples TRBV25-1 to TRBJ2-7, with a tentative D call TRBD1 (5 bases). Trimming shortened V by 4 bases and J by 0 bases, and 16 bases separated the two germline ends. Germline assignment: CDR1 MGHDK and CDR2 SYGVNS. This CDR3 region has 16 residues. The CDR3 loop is CASSGLQDPFSYEQYF. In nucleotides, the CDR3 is TGTGCCAGCAGTGGATTACAGGACCCCTTCTCCTACGAGCAGTACTTC.

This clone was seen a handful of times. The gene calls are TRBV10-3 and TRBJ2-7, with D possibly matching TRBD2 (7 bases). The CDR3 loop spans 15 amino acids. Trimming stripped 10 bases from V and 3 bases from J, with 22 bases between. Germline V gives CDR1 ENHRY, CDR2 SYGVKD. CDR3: CATGGRTVTGYEQYF. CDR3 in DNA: TGTGCCACGGGGGGCCGGACGGTTACAGGCTACGAGCAGTACTTC.

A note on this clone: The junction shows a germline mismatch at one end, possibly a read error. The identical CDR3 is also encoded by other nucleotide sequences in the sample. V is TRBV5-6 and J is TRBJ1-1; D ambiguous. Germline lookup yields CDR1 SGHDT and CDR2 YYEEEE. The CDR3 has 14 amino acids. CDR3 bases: TGCGCCAGCAGCTTGATGAGGCCGAACACTGAAGCTTTCTTT. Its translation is CASSLMRPNTEAFF.